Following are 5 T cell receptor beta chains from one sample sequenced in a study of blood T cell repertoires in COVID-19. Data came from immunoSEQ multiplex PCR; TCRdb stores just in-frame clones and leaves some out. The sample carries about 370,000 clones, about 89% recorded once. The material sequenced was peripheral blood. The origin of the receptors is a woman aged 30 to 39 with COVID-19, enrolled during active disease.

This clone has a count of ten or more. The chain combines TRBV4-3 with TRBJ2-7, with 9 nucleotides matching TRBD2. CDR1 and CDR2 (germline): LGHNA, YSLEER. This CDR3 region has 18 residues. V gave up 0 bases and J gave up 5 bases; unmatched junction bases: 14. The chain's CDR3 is CASSQELVGAGGPHEQYF. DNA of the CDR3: TGCGCCAGCAGCCAAGAACTGGTAGGGGCGGGGGGGCCCCACGAGCAGTACTTC.

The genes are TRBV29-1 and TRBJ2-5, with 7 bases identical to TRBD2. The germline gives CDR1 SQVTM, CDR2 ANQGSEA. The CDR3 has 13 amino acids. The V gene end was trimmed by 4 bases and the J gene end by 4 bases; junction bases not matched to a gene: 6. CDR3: CSVAWTRGETQYF. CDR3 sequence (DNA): TGCAGCGTTGCTTGGACTAGAGGAGAGACCCAGTACTTC.

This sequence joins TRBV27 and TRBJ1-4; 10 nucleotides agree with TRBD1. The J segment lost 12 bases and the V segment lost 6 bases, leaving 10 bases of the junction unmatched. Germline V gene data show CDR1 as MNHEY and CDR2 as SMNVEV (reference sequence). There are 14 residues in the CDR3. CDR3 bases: TGTGCCAGCAGCGCCGGGACAGGGGCCTTACAACTGTTTTTT. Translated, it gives CASSAGTGALQLFF.

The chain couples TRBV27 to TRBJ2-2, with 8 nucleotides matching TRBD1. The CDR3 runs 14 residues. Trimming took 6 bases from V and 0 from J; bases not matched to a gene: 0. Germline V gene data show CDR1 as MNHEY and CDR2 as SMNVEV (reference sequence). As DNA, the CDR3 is TGTGCCAGCAGGGACAGGGCGAACACCGGGGAGCTGTTTTTT. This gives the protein CASRDRANTGELFF.

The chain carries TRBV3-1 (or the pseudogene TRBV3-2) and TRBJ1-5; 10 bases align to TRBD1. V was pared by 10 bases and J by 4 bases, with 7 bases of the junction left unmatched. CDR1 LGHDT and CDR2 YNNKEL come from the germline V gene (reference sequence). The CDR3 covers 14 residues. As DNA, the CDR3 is TGTGCCACAGGGACAGGGGTAAAGAATCAGCCCCAGCATTTT. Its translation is CATGTGVKNQPQHF.